A selection of T cell receptor beta chains follows, all from one sample in a study of tumor-infiltrating lymphocytes in primary liver carcinoma. TCRdb re-derived calls from the multiplex PCR reads in MiXCR, one entry per CDR3 protein. In the table there are roughly 22,000 distinct CDR3 sequences, over 75% of which are singletons. The sequencing input was liver tumor tissue from sampling region 2. These TCRs come from a woman in her thirties with primary liver carcinoma and hepatitis B virus infection. The CDR3 runs from the conserved cysteine through the conserved F or W. A D gene is named only where the DNA matches it firmly. Only part of the rows carry a size: once, few, many, or a class if the clone is expanded.

size	V	D	length	J	CDR3	DNA
few	TRBV15	NA	13	TRBJ2-5	CATSTGGKETQYF	TGTGCCACCAGCACTGGGGGGAAAGAGACCCAGTACTTC
once	TRBV5-6	NA	13	TRBJ2-1	CASSPQWYSELVF	TGTGCCAGCAGCCCGCAGTGGTACAGTGAGCTGGTCTTC
NA	TRBV5-6	NA	13	TRBJ1-2	CANSFHKNYGYTF	TGTGCCAACAGCTTCCACAAGAACTATGGCTACACCTTC
NA	TRBV4-3	NA	14	TRBJ1-2	CDSSAELEIYDYAF	TGCGACAGCAGCGCTGAGTTGGAGATCTATGACTACGCCTTC
NA	TRBV25-1	NA	14	TRBJ1-1	CDSSEYIMGQRAFF	TGTGACAGCAGTGAATATATTATGGGGCAGCGAGCTTTCTTC
NA	TRBV6-5	NA	15	TRBJ2-7	CAISYKDSSSYEQCF	TGTGCCATCAGCTACAAGGACAGCAGCTCCTACGAGCAGTGCTTC
many	TRBV18	NA	15	TRBJ1-5	CASSPDQVSNQPQHF	TGTGCCAGCTCACCCGATCAGGTTTCCAATCAGCCCCAGCATTTT
many	TRBV28	NA	16	TRBJ1-5	CASSPRQWYSNQPQHF	TGTGCCAGCAGTCCCCGACAGTGGTATAGCAATCAGCCCCAGCATTTT
NA	TRBV11-2	NA	16	TRBJ1-2	CASSLRVGDWSYGRAF	TGTGCCAGCAGCCTACGAGTCGGGGATTGGAGCTATGGCCGCGCCTTC
NA	TRBV6-1	NA	17	TRBJ2-4	CATCGRRVLAAKNIQYF	TGCGCCACTTGTGGGCGGAGGGTCCTGGCAGCCAAAAACATCCAGTACTTC
NA	TRBV11-1	TRBD1	15	TRBJ2-4	CTSGLAGTGYGIQYF	TGTACCAGCGGCTTGGCCGGGACAGGTTATGGCATTCAGTACTTC
NA	TRBV11-3	NA	12	TRBJ2-1	CAIPLTSVEQFF	TGTGCCATCCCCCTGACAAGTGTCGAGCAATTCTTC
many	TRBV28	NA	17	TRBJ2-5	CASRTYRGGGKRETQYF	TGTGCCAGCAGGACTTACAGGGGGGGCGGGAAGAGGGAGACCCAGTACTTC
NA	TRBV11-2	NA	13	TRBJ2-7	CASGLGSNYDQYF	TGTGCAAGCGGCTTAGGCTCAAACTACGATCAGTACTTC
many	TRBV29-1	NA	15	TRBJ1-5	CSVATGGGNNQPQHF	TGCAGCGTTGCGACCGGGGGTGGTAACAATCAGCCCCAGCATTTT
NA	TRBV4-3	NA	17	TRBJ1-5	CTSSPRAGGRAGNTQHF	TGCACCAGCAGCCCCCGGGCGGGCGGGAGGGCGGGTAATACGCAGCATTTT
NA	TRBV5-6	NA	14	TRBJ1-6	CAGSLVALESPLHF	TGTGCCGGCAGCTTGGTAGCACTGGAATCACCCCTGCACTTT
large	TRBV6-5	NA	15	TRBJ2-2	CASSPEYRSAGELFF	TGTGCCAGCAGTCCCGAGTACCGTTCGGCCGGGGAGCTGTTTTTT
NA	TRBV4-2	NA	14	TRBJ2-7	CASSQEHRGYEQYF	TGTGCCAGCAGCCAAGAACATAGGGGTTACGAGCAGTACTTC
once	TRBV10-3	NA	17	TRBJ2-1	CAIKGDASVRSLEEQFF	TGTGCCATCAAGGGGGACGCTAGTGTGAGAAGTCTCGAAGAGCAGTTCTTC
NA	TRBV11-2	NA	13	TRBJ2-7	CASTLGSNYEQYF	TGTGCCAGCACTTTAGGCTCAAACTATGAGCAGTACTTC
NA	TRBV5-4	NA	17	TRBJ2-3	CASSVDGHPPHTGTRYF	TGTGCCAGCAGCGTAGACGGACACCCTCCACACACAGGTACGCGGTATTTT
many	TRBV29-1	NA	12	TRBJ2-2	CSAVGWTGELFF	TGCAGCGCCGTAGGGTGGACCGGGGAGCTGTTTTTT
NA	TRBV11-1	NA	14	TRBJ2-7	CVSSLVRASYEQYF	TGTGTCAGCAGCTTAGTGAGAGCCTCCTACGAGCAGTACTTC
NA	TRBV11-2	NA	12	TRBJ1-4	CASSPWGGELVF	TGTGCCAGCAGCCCCTGGGGCGGAGAACTGGTTTTT
NA	TRBV2	TRBD1	13	TRBJ2-7	CAARDRGFYDQYF	TGTGCCGCGAGGGACAGGGGGTTCTACGATCAGTATTTC
many	TRBV21-1	NA	15	TRBJ2-1	CASSKFLAGDSEQFF	TGTGCCAGCAGTAAGTTTTTAGCGGGAGACAGTGAGCAGTTCTTC
NA	TRBV11-2	NA	13	TRBJ2-7	CASSLGNNNEQSF	TGTGCCAGCAGCTTAGGGAATAACAACGAGCAGTCCTTC
NA	TRBV24-1	NA	14	TRBJ2-1	CATSDSCGKWEQFF	TGTGCCACCAGTGACTCATGCGGGAAGTGGGAGCAGTTCTTC
NA	TRBV4-3	NA	16	TRBJ2-1	CASSQEAGSSYNEQLF	TGCGCCAGCAGCCAAGAGGCGGGAAGCTCCTACAATGAGCAGCTTTTC
NA	TRBV13	NA	15	TRBJ2-2	CAGSFQTAKTGELFF	TGTGCCGGCAGCTTCCAGACAGCGAAGACCGGGGAGCTGTTTTTT
NA	TRBV11-3	NA	15	TRBJ2-1	CASSQLAGGGYEQSF	TGTGCCAGCAGCCAACTGGCGGGTGGGGGGTATGAGCAGTCCTTC